The 24 T cell receptor beta chains in this list originate from one sample, sequenced in a study of shared T cell receptors in the human thymus. TCRdb's table, derived via immunoSEQ multiplex PCR, lists solely in-frame clones and lacks some. Among about 660,000 clones listed, more than 70% were seen once. These data also formed part of another study, on human thymus T cells.

The sequenced material came from thymocytes. Every receptor here comes from a boy in the first two years of life with a congenital heart defect.

This chain connects TRBV27 to TRBJ2-1; D remains unclear. Germline V gene sequence: CDR1 MNHEY, CDR2 SMNVEV (reference sequence). This CDR3 region has 13 residues. V was clipped by 5 bases and J by 2 bases, with 7 bases between them. The CDR3 loop is CASSRSPYNEQFF. The CDR3 DNA reads as TGTGCCAGCAGTCGGAGCCCCTACAATGAGCAGTTCTTC.

The CDR3 loop is CASGSDRNNEQFF. The CDR3 coding sequence is TGTGCCAGCGGATCTGACAGAAACAATGAGCAGTTCTTC. The V gene is TRBV19, the J gene TRBJ2-1; D is perhaps TRBD1 (5 bases). The CDR3 length is 13 residues. The germline CDR1 and CDR2 sequences are LNHDA and SQIVND (reference sequence). The V gene lost 9 bases and the J gene lost 5 bases, with 14 bases spanning the gap.

This clone was counted once. The J gene is TRBJ1-2, the V gene TRBV10-3; D might be TRBD1 (5 bases). The V end was cut by 6 bases, the J end by 0 bases, with 8 bases between. This CDR3 region has 13 residues. Looked up from germline, CDR1 is ENHRY and CDR2 is SYGVKD. The CDR3 sequence is CAIRGHSNYGYTF. The CDR3 DNA reads as TGTGCCATCAGAGGACACTCTAACTATGGCTACACCTTC.

This clone was found a few times. The V gene is TRBV4-3, the J gene TRBJ1-5, with 11 bases fitting TRBD1. V gave up 1 base and J gave up 5 bases; unmatched junction bases: 7. This CDR3 contains 17 residues. Germline V gene data show CDR1 as LGHNA and CDR2 as YSLEER. The CDR3 region is CASSQGTGGYPYQPQHF. The CDR3 DNA is TGCGCCAGCAGCCAAGGGACAGGGGGCTATCCCTATCAGCCCCAGCATTTT.

The chain couples TRBV27 to TRBJ2-5; TRBD2 matches at 8 bases. The trim removed 0 bases at V and 1 base at J, leaving 1 base unmatched. This CDR3 spans 15 amino acids. The V gene's germline CDR1 is MNHEY and CDR2 SMNVEV (reference sequence). The CDR3 sequence is CASSLSAGGQETQYF. The CDR3 nucleotides read TGTGCCAGCAGTTTATCGGCGGGGGGCCAAGAGACCCAGTACTTC.

The rearrangement joins TRBV19 to TRBJ1-6; 9 nucleotides match TRBD1. Germline V lookup: CDR1 LNHDA, CDR2 SQIVND (reference sequence). After removal of 8 bases from V and 0 bases from J, the junction contained 11 bases not matched to a gene. The CDR3 extends over 18 amino acids. CDR3 sequence (DNA): TGTGCCAGTTCGACAGGGGGTTTACTGAGCTCCTATAATTCACCCCTCCACTTT. Amino acids: CASSTGGLLSSYNSPLHF.

The J gene is TRBJ2-3, the V gene TRBV25-1; TRBD1 matches at 9 bases. This CDR3 spans 14 amino acids. V lost 9 bases to trimming and J lost 1 base; unmatched junction nucleotides: 5. Germline V gene data show CDR1 as MGHDK and CDR2 as SYGVNS. The CDR3 loop is CARWGQGGTDTQYF. The CDR3 nucleotides read TGTGCCAGATGGGGACAGGGTGGCACAGATACGCAGTATTTT.

V is TRBV12-5 and J is TRBJ2-3; 10 bases match TRBD2. The germline CDR1 and CDR2 sequences are LGHNT and FRNRAP. This CDR3 has 14 residues. V lost 5 bases, J lost 6 bases, and 5 bases stayed unmatched. CDR3 nucleotides: TGTGCTAGTGGTCTCGGGACTAGCGTGGATACGCAGTATTTT. Its protein is CASGLGTSVDTQYF.

This clone appeared a single time. This chain uses TRBV30 with TRBJ2-7, with a possible D match to TRBD1 (5 bases). CDR1 GTSNPN and CDR2 SVGIG come from the germline V gene (reference sequence). V gave up 0 bases and J gave up 2 bases, with 17 bases separating them. This CDR3 spans 16 amino acids. The CDR3 reads CAWSVLGQGIAYEQYF. The CDR3 bases are TGTGCCTGGAGTGTACTGGGGCAGGGAATTGCCTACGAGCAGTACTTC.

The CDR3: CASSFSLNTGELFF. The CDR3 nucleotides read TGTGCCAGCAGTTTCTCACTAAACACCGGGGAGCTGTTTTTT. The rearrangement uses TRBV27 and TRBJ2-2; no firm D call. Germline CDR1 reads MNHEY; CDR2 reads SMNVEV (reference sequence). This CDR3 region has 14 residues. Trimming pared 3 bases from V and 2 bases from J, leaving 7 bases between.

The chain recombines TRBV27 with TRBJ2-5; TRBD2 agrees at 9 bases. From germline, CDR1 is MNHEY and CDR2 SMNVEV (reference sequence). The CDR3 extends over 15 amino acids. The V and J ends lost 8 bases and 2 bases, in that order; junction bases with no gene match: 9. The CDR3 nucleotides read TGTGCCAGCTCAATTGTAGCGGGGGAACAAGAGACCCAGTACTTC. It is translated as CASSIVAGEQETQYF.

This chain links TRBV18 with TRBJ1-3, with D unclear. CDR3 length equals 16 residues. CDR1 and CDR2 (germline): KGHSH, LQKENI. V was cut by 1 base and J by 3 bases, with 13 bases left in between. CDR3 nucleotide sequence: TGTGCCAGCTCACCACGGGAGTTGTCACTTGGAAACACCATATATTTT. Residues: CASSPRELSLGNTIYF.

V and J are TRBV13 and TRBJ2-1; 9 bases align to TRBD1. This CDR3 has 13 amino acids. Unmatched junction bases numbered 5, after V lost 6 bases and J lost 8 bases. In germline, CDR1 is PRHDT, CDR2 FYEKMQ (reference sequence). The CDR3 coding sequence is TGTGCCAGCAGAGGGACAGGGTACGATGAGCAGTTCTTC. Its protein product is CASRGTGYDEQFF.

This clone has a single count. This chain joins TRBV5-1 and TRBJ2-3; perhaps TRBD2 as D (7 bases). Per the germline V gene, CDR1 is SGHRS and CDR2 is YFSETQ. The CDR3 contains 15 residues. Deletions cut 1 base from V and 4 bases from J, with 13 bases between. The CDR3 reads CASSLRGAKADTQYF. Written as DNA, the CDR3 is TGCGCCAGCAGCTTGCGGGGGGCGAAGGCAGATACGCAGTATTTT.

This chain connects TRBV15 to TRBJ2-7; TRBD1 matches at 9 bases. Germline CDR1 is LNHNV and CDR2 is YYDKDF (reference sequence). Losses at the gene ends were 5 bases for V and 1 base for J; bases not matched to a gene: 6. CDR3 length: 15 residues. The CDR3 DNA follows: TGTGCCACCAGCGAAACAGGGGGCGCTTCCTACGAGCAGTACTTC. Protein: CATSETGGASYEQYF. Full variable domain (rest looked up from reference TRBV15 and TRBJ2-7): DAMVIQNPRYQVTQFGKPVTLSCSQTLNHNVMYWYQQKSSQAPKLLFHYYDKDFNNEADTPDNFQSRRPNTSFCFLDIRSPGLGDTAMYLCATSETGGASYEQYFGPGTRLTVT.

This sequence joins TRBV7-9 and TRBJ2-7, with TRBD1 matching 7 bases. The CDR3 loop spans 14 amino acids. With V trimmed by 4 bases and J by 5 bases, 8 bases remained unmatched. Germline CDR1 and CDR2: SEHNR and FQNEAQ (reference sequence). The CDR3 region is CASSWDSSANEQYF. The DNA of the CDR3 is TGTGCCAGCAGCTGGGACAGCTCAGCTAACGAGCAGTACTTC.

The chain carries TRBV10-3 and TRBJ1-2; 9 bases agree with TRBD1. Trimming at V came to 4 bases and at J to 5 bases, leaving 11 bases not matched to a gene. Germline V gives CDR1 ENHRY, CDR2 SYGVKD. The CDR3 runs 16 residues. CDR3 sequence: CAISGTGEAPFYGYTF. CDR3 DNA: TGTGCCATCAGTGGGACAGGGGAGGCCCCCTTTTATGGCTACACCTTC.

The CDR3 sequence is CASSQEGLAPVYNEQFF. The DNA for the CDR3 is TGCGCCAGCAGCCAAGAGGGGCTAGCGCCAGTCTACAATGAGCAGTTCTTC. The chain couples TRBV4-3 to TRBJ2-1, with D possibly being TRBD2 (6 bases). The V end lost 0 bases, the J end lost 3 bases, and 15 bases lay between the germline ends. This CDR3 contains 17 residues. Germline CDR1 LGHNA, CDR2 YSLEER.

The rearrangement uses TRBV7-2 and TRBJ1-1; 9 bases fit TRBD1. The trim removed 5 bases at V and 1 base at J, leaving 8 bases unmatched. Germline-derived CDR1 and CDR2 are SGHTA and FQGNSA. There are 16 residues in the CDR3. CDR3 region: CASSVNRGRWNTEAFF. Here the CDR3 DNA reads TGTGCCAGCAGCGTTAACAGGGGGCGTTGGAACACTGAAGCTTTCTTT.

This rearrangement joins TRBV4-3 to TRBJ1-1; D may be TRBD1 (5 bases). The length of the CDR3 is 16 residues. Trimming removed 0 bases at V and 6 bases at J, with 17 bases between. Germline-derived CDR1 and CDR2 are LGHNA and YSLEER. The CDR3 bases are TGCGCCAGCAGCCAAGATGGAGGGGCGAATTGCGCTGAAGCTTTCTTT. Protein product: CASSQDGGANCAEAFF.

This sequence joins TRBV7-2 and TRBJ2-1, with D unclear. CDR3 size: 11 residues. The V gene's germline CDR1 is SGHTA and CDR2 FQGNSA. Trimming removed 5 bases from V and 14 bases from J, with 13 bases in between. In nucleotides, the CDR3 is TGTGCCAGCAGCCGCGCTCGGGTGGAGTTCTTC. Its protein product is CASSRARVEFF.

The chain carries TRBV10-2 and TRBJ2-5; D possibly corresponds to TRBD1 (6 bases). The V end was cut by 6 bases, the J end by 4 bases, with 24 bases between. The CDR3 runs 17 residues. Germline V gives CDR1 WSHSY, CDR2 SAAADI. Here the CDR3 DNA reads TGCGCCAGCAGAGAGGGACACCTTGTCAAGTCTTCAGAGACCCAGTACTTC. It is translated as CASREGHLVKSSETQYF.

This clone was observed once. The chain combines TRBV9 with TRBJ2-3; 8 bases match TRBD2. CDR1 and CDR2 (germline): SGDLS, YYNGEE. With V trimmed by 0 bases and J by 4 bases, 16 bases remained unmatched. The length of the CDR3 is 19 residues. The CDR3: CASSVEVPGGTPFSDTQYF. The CDR3 bases are TGTGCCAGCAGCGTAGAAGTGCCGGGAGGGACTCCCTTTTCAGATACGCAGTATTTT.

The genes are TRBV7-9 and TRBJ2-5, with D possibly matching TRBD2 (5 bases). This CDR3 region has 13 residues. V shed 5 bases and J shed 5 bases, with 12 bases lying between them. Looked up from germline, CDR1 is SEHNR and CDR2 is FQNEAQ (reference sequence). CDR3 nucleotides: TGTGCCAGCAGCCCCCTACGGGGTGAGACCCAGTACTTC. As protein: CASSPLRGETQYF.